What follows are 4 T cell receptor beta chains derived from one specimen sequenced in a study of blood T cell repertoires in COVID-19. Assay used: immunoSEQ multiplex PCR; TCRdb lists only in-frame clones, some missing. The table includes fewer than 250,000 clones, about 85% detected once. Source material: peripheral blood. Receptors originate from a man aged 55 to 70 with COVID-19, enrolled during active disease.

The chain recombines TRBV28 with TRBJ1-4; 9 bases line up with TRBD1. Looked up from germline, CDR1 is MDHEN and CDR2 is SYDVKM. This CDR3 has 16 residues. J gave up 5 bases and V 8 bases, and 12 bases lay outside the gene matches. CDR3 DNA sequence: TGTGCCAGCGGCCTTTCCGCCGGGACAGGGAATGAAAAACTGTTTTTT. Encoded protein: CASGLSAGTGNEKLFF.

The rearrangement uses TRBV10-3 and TRBJ2-7, with 8 bases fitting TRBD1. The CDR3 runs 14 residues. Trimming at V came to 7 bases and at J to 5 bases, leaving 10 bases not matched to a gene. The germline V gene has CDR1 ENHRY and CDR2 SYGVKD. The DNA for the CDR3 is TGTGCCATCAACTCTGGGACAGGCGGGGACGAGCAGTACTTC. Translated, it gives CAINSGTGGDEQYF.

Notes on this clone: The sample has other DNA sequences that encode this CDR3 too. This chain joins TRBV2 and TRBJ2-3; D is uncertain. Deletions cut 4 bases from V and 2 bases from J, with 4 bases between. Germline V lookup: CDR1 SNHLY, CDR2 FYNNEI. This CDR3 is built from 12 residues. Written as DNA, the CDR3 is TGTGCCAGCAGTGGACTCACAGATACGCAGTATTTT. Residues: CASSGLTDTQYF.

This chain connects TRBV28 to TRBJ1-1; D ambiguous. Germline V gene lookup returns CDR1 MDHEN and CDR2 SYDVKM. V shed 1 base and J shed 12 bases, with 18 bases lying between them. CDR3 length: 14 amino acids. CDR3 DNA: TGTGCCAGCAGTTTATCAGCAGGCGCGTTGTTTACTTTCTTT. It codes for CASSLSAGALFTFF.